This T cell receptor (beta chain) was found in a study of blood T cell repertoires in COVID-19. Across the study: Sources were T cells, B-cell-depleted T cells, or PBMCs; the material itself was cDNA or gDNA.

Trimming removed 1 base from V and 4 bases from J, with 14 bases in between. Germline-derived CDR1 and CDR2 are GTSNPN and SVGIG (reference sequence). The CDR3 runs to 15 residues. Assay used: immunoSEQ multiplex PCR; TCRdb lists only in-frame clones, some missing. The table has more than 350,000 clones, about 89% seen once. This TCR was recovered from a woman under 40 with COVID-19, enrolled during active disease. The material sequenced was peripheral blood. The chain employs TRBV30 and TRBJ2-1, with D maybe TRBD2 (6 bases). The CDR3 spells CAWSEELEGYNEQFF. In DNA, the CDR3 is TGTGCCTGGAGTGAGGAACTGGAGGGATACAATGAGCAGTTCTTC.